A selection of T cell receptor beta chains follows, all from one sample in a study of PD-L1 blockade in urothelial cancer. Sequencing used immunoSEQ multiplex PCR; TCRdb keeps in-frame clones, though not all of them. Of more than 85,000 clones in the sample, 91% were seen once. Sequenced here: PBMCs, sampled around atezolizumab (anti-PD-L1) treatment. These receptors came from an elderly woman with urothelial cancer. Each CDR3 is given with its conserved first and last residue. The order of the fields is CDR3 protein, CDR3 DNA, V gene, D gene, J gene, clone size. A D gene is named only where the DNA matches it firmly. Clone size appears in some rows only: once, few, many, or a class for an expanded clone.

cdr3_aa: CASSPRTGRDEAFF
cdr3_nt: TGTGCCAGTAGTCCCCGGACAGGGAGGGATGAAGCTTTCTTT
v_call: TRBV19
d_call: TRBD1
j_call: TRBJ1-1
clone_size: -

cdr3_aa: CAWSALGQGPVETQYF
cdr3_nt: TGTGCCTGGAGTGCTCTAGGACAGGGCCCCGTGGAGACCCAGTACTTC
v_call: TRBV30
d_call: TRBD1
j_call: TRBJ2-5
clone_size: few

cdr3_aa: CASSLTSGSDNEQFF
cdr3_nt: TGTGCCAGCAGCTTAACTAGCGGGAGTGACAATGAGCAGTTCTTC
v_call: TRBV5-4
d_call: TRBD2
j_call: TRBJ2-1
clone_size: -

cdr3_aa: CASIRAGANVLTF
cdr3_nt: TGTGCCAGCATCAGGGCTGGGGCCAACGTCCTGACTTTC
v_call: TRBV5-4
d_call: -
j_call: TRBJ2-6
clone_size: -

cdr3_aa: CASSTASVQETQYF
cdr3_nt: TGCGCCAGCAGTACTGCGAGCGTCCAAGAGACCCAGTACTTC
v_call: TRBV5-1
d_call: -
j_call: TRBJ2-5
clone_size: once

cdr3_aa: CASSLAPNTGELFF
cdr3_nt: TGTGCCAGCAGCCTAGCGCCGAACACCGGGGAGCTGTTTTTT
v_call: TRBV6-5
d_call: -
j_call: TRBJ2-2
clone_size: -

cdr3_aa: CSVSISGNQPQHF
cdr3_nt: TGCAGCGTTTCGATAAGCGGGAATCAGCCCCAGCATTTT
v_call: TRBV29-1
d_call: -
j_call: TRBJ1-5
clone_size: -

cdr3_aa: CASSQDGSATNEKLFF
cdr3_nt: TGTGCCAGCAGCCAAGATGGGAGTGCAACTAATGAAAAACTGTTTTTT
v_call: TRBV4-2
d_call: -
j_call: TRBJ1-4
clone_size: -

cdr3_aa: CASSSGTASSYNEQFF
cdr3_nt: TGCGCCAGCAGCTCCGGGACAGCGAGCTCCTACAATGAGCAGTTCTTC
v_call: TRBV5-1
d_call: TRBD1
j_call: TRBJ2-1
clone_size: -

cdr3_aa: CASSTQGGTEAFF
cdr3_nt: TGTGCCAGCAGTACTCAGGGGGGAACTGAAGCTTTCTTT
v_call: TRBV6-4
d_call: TRBD1
j_call: TRBJ1-1
clone_size: -

cdr3_aa: CASSEDLLASADTQYF
cdr3_nt: TGTGCCAGCAGCGAGGATTTACTAGCGAGCGCAGATACGCAGTATTTT
v_call: TRBV7-9
d_call: TRBD2
j_call: TRBJ2-3
clone_size: -

cdr3_aa: CASSRIRTGLSPYEQYF
cdr3_nt: TGTGCCAGCAGCCGCATTCGGACAGGACTCTCCCCCTACGAGCAGTACTTC
v_call: TRBV7-2
d_call: TRBD1
j_call: TRBJ2-7
clone_size: -

cdr3_aa: CAISAGGALSEQFF
cdr3_nt: TGTGCCATCAGCGCCGGGGGAGCATTAAGTGAGCAGTTCTTC
v_call: TRBV10-3
d_call: -
j_call: TRBJ2-1
clone_size: -

cdr3_aa: CASSISDSGQNEKLFF
cdr3_nt: TGTGCCAGTAGTATTTCTGATAGCGGGCAGAATGAAAAACTGTTTTTT
v_call: TRBV19
d_call: -
j_call: TRBJ1-4
clone_size: -

cdr3_aa: CAWRAAGTTKYF
cdr3_nt: TGTGCCTGGAGAGCCGCTGGGACAACCAAGTACTTC
v_call: TRBV30
d_call: -
j_call: TRBJ2-7
clone_size: -

cdr3_aa: CASSKGGLGTEAFF
cdr3_nt: TGCGCCAGCAGCAAAGGGGGTTTGGGCACTGAAGCTTTCTTT
v_call: TRBV5-1
d_call: -
j_call: TRBJ1-1
clone_size: -

cdr3_aa: CASSPGLAGVGELFF
cdr3_nt: TGTGCCAGCAGCCCCGGACTAGCGGGAGTCGGGGAGCTGTTTTTT
v_call: TRBV11-2
d_call: TRBD2
j_call: TRBJ2-2
clone_size: once

cdr3_aa: CASSHTGTASDEQYF
cdr3_nt: TGTGCCAGTAGTCATACCGGGACTGCCTCCGACGAGCAGTACTTC
v_call: TRBV19
d_call: -
j_call: TRBJ2-7
clone_size: -

cdr3_aa: CASSSPILTETQYF
cdr3_nt: TGTGCCAGCAGTTCCCCTATTCTTACGGAGACCCAGTACTTC
v_call: TRBV28
d_call: -
j_call: TRBJ2-5
clone_size: -

cdr3_aa: CASSQDERGEETQYF
cdr3_nt: TGCGCCAGCAGCCAAGATGAGCGAGGAGAAGAGACCCAGTACTTC
v_call: TRBV4-1
d_call: -
j_call: TRBJ2-5
clone_size: -

cdr3_aa: CASSVGGNADTQYF
cdr3_nt: TGTGCCAGCAGCGTAGGCGGGAATGCAGATACGCAGTATTTT
v_call: TRBV9
d_call: -
j_call: TRBJ2-3
clone_size: -

cdr3_aa: CASSPRQLNTEAFF
cdr3_nt: TGTGCCAGCAGCCCGAGACAGTTGAACACTGAAGCTTTCTTT
v_call: TRBV14
d_call: -
j_call: TRBJ1-1
clone_size: -

cdr3_aa: CASSSVPGQGSGTEAFF
cdr3_nt: TGTGCCAGCAGCTCCGTCCCGGGACAGGGATCGGGCACTGAAGCTTTCTTT
v_call: TRBV5-6
d_call: TRBD1
j_call: TRBJ1-1
clone_size: -

cdr3_aa: CASTPRRDSVGYTF
cdr3_nt: TGTGCCAGTACCCCCAGGAGGGACAGCGTTGGCTACACCTTC
v_call: TRBV19
d_call: TRBD1
j_call: TRBJ1-2
clone_size: -

cdr3_aa: CASSREIQETQYF
cdr3_nt: TGTGCCAGCAGCCGGGAGATCCAAGAGACCCAGTACTTC
v_call: TRBV14
d_call: -
j_call: TRBJ2-5
clone_size: -

cdr3_aa: CASSAALGGRTHEQYF
cdr3_nt: TGCGCCAGCAGTGCCGCCTTAGGCGGGAGAACCCACGAGCAGTACTTC
v_call: TRBV10-1
d_call: TRBD2
j_call: TRBJ2-7
clone_size: -

cdr3_aa: CASSYESYEQYF
cdr3_nt: TGTGCCAGCAGTTACGAGAGTTACGAGCAGTACTTC
v_call: TRBV6-6
d_call: -
j_call: TRBJ2-7
clone_size: -

cdr3_aa: CASSEASGRSETQYF
cdr3_nt: TGTGCCAGCAGTGAGGCTAGCGGGAGATCCGAGACCCAGTACTTC
v_call: TRBV2
d_call: TRBD2
j_call: TRBJ2-5
clone_size: few

cdr3_aa: CARSWDKRKLFF
cdr3_nt: TGTGCCAGAAGCTGGGACAAACGAAAACTGTTTTTT
v_call: TRBV5-3
d_call: -
j_call: TRBJ1-4
clone_size: -

cdr3_aa: CASSSPGLAGRDEQFF
cdr3_nt: TGTGCCAGCAGTTCCCCGGGACTAGCGGGACGTGATGAGCAGTTCTTC
v_call: TRBV28
d_call: TRBD2
j_call: TRBJ2-1
clone_size: -

cdr3_aa: CASSLFAGNTEAFF
cdr3_nt: TGCGCCAGCAGCTTGTTCGCAGGGAACACTGAAGCTTTCTTT
v_call: TRBV5-1
d_call: -
j_call: TRBJ1-1
clone_size: -

cdr3_aa: CAWSVSHGTGGIYEQYF
cdr3_nt: TGTGCCTGGAGTGTAAGCCACGGGACAGGGGGCATCTACGAGCAGTACTTC
v_call: TRBV30
d_call: TRBD1
j_call: TRBJ2-7
clone_size: -

cdr3_aa: CASSYLAGGFGDTQYF
cdr3_nt: TGTGCCAGCAGCTATTTAGCGGGAGGGTTCGGAGATACGCAGTATTTT
v_call: TRBV11-2
d_call: TRBD2
j_call: TRBJ2-3
clone_size: -